The clone carrying this T cell receptor (beta chain) has just a few counts. Its target is not known. The data were produced by immunoSEQ multiplex PCR, yet TCRdb's version contains in-frame clones alone and is incomplete. The sample lists 2 million to 2.5 million clones; roughly 95% were seen once. These data belong to a study of shared clonotypes between healthy human individuals. Germline-derived CDR1 and CDR2 are SGHRS and YFSETQ. V was trimmed by 3 bases and J by 3 bases, leaving 12 bases between them. The CDR3 covers 15 residues. Overall study findings and caveats: The authors sampled blood alone, and tissue repertoires likely differ.

This clonotype originated in a man aged 18-30 years in good health. Sequencing was performed on naive CD4+ T cells sorted from blood. Specified subset: CD45RA+ positively selected. The genes are TRBV5-1 and TRBJ2-2; D gene unclear. The CDR3, as DNA: TGCGCCAGCAGCTCCCTCTTTTTGGACACCGGGGAGCTGTTTTTT. It translates to CASSSLFLDTGELFF.